Below are 15 T cell receptor beta chains sequenced from a single sample in a study of PD-1 blockade in classical Hodgkin lymphoma. Sequenced by immunoSEQ multiplex PCR; TCRdb stores in-frame clones only, minus some. Found here are approximately 26,000 clones, over 60% of them singletons; the top ten hold roughly 8%. Each patient experienced a relapse that followed autologous stem cell transplantation, and brentuximab vedotin exposure varied. Sequencing was performed on peripheral blood mononuclear cells (PBMCs), taken before the second cycle of nivolumab. Receptors originate from a human donor with classical Hodgkin lymphoma.

By sample share, this clone is large. The chain has TRBV2 and TRBJ2-4; TRBD2 agrees at 7 bases. Trimming cost V 2 bases and J 0 bases; bases outside gene matches: 10. CDR3 length: 18 residues. The V gene's germline CDR1 is SNHLY and CDR2 FYNNEI. CDR3 sequence (DNA): TGTGCCAGCAGTGAACGGGAGGAGGGGTCCGAAGCCAAAAACATTCAGTACTTC. It codes for CASSEREEGSEAKNIQYF.

The chain uses TRBV4-1 and TRBJ1-1, with 12 bases identical to TRBD1. Germline assignment: CDR1 MGHRA and CDR2 YSYEKL. The J segment lost 5 bases and the V segment lost 2 bases, leaving 3 bases of the junction unmatched. The CDR3 is made up of 15 amino acids. Here the CDR3 DNA reads TGCGCCAGCAGCCAAACGGGACAGGGGGCGACTGAAGCTTTCTTT. It specifies CASSQTGQGATEAFF.

The rearrangement joins TRBV30 to TRBJ2-3, with 15 bases fitting TRBD2. The CDR3 loop spans 16 amino acids. From germline, CDR1 is GTSNPN and CDR2 SVGIG (reference sequence). Trimming removed 8 bases from V and 4 bases from J; junction bases left unmatched: 10. The CDR3 protein is CARGPGLAGGPDTQYF. CDR3 coding DNA: TGTGCCCGGGGGCCGGGACTAGCGGGAGGCCCAGATACGCAGTATTTT.

This clone was recorded only once. The V call is TRBV29-1, the J call TRBJ2-1, with D unclear. V was pared by 6 bases and J by 7 bases, with 19 bases between. The CDR3 length is 14 residues. Germline V gene lookup returns CDR1 SQVTM and CDR2 ANQGSEA. As DNA, the CDR3 is TGCAGCGTCGAACCTCAAGAGGCGGTGAATGAGCAGTTCTTC. Translated: CSVEPQEAVNEQFF.

The chain combines TRBV29-1 with TRBJ1-2; unclear D gene. V lost 5 bases and J lost 2, with 9 bases in between. CDR1 and CDR2 from the germline V gene are SQVTM and ANQGSEA. The CDR3 length is 12 residues. CDR3 nucleotide sequence: TGCAGCGTTTCTCGGGAGAACTATGGCTACACCTTC. This translates into CSVSRENYGYTF.

This chain links TRBV2 with TRBJ2-1; no reliable D call. This CDR3 contains 13 residues. Deletions cut 8 bases from V and 6 bases from J, with 14 bases between. Looked up from germline, CDR1 is SNHLY and CDR2 is FYNNEI. CDR3 bases: TGTGCCAGCTCTCTAACTTTGGGCAATGAGCAGTTCTTC. Its translation: CASSLTLGNEQFF.

This chain links TRBV11-3 with TRBJ2-3, with TRBD1 as a possible D gene (5 bases). The V end was cut by 4 bases, the J end by 1 base, with 12 bases between. Looked up from germline, CDR1 is SGHNT and CDR2 is YENEEA. This CDR3 region has 15 residues. The CDR3: CASSSAGSGTDTQYF. CDR3 bases: TGTGCCAGCAGCTCGGCAGGGTCTGGCACAGATACGCAGTATTTT. The whole variable domain, remainder taken from reference TRBV11-3 and TRBJ2-3, is EAGVVQSPRYKIIEKKQPVAFWCNPISGHNTLYWYLQNLGQGPELLIRYENEEAVDDSQLPKDRFSAERLKGVDSTLKIQPAELGDSAVYLCASSSAGSGTDTQYFGPGTRLTVL.

CDR3 in amino acids: CAWSPAYEQYF. The CDR3 DNA sequence: TGTGCCTGGAGTCCAGCCTACGAGCAGTACTTC. V and J are TRBV30 and TRBJ2-7, with unresolved D. The V and J ends lost 2 bases and 2 bases respectively, with 4 bases between them. CDR1 is GTSNPN and CDR2 is SVGIG in the germline V gene (reference sequence). The CDR3 has 11 amino acids.

The gene calls are TRBV6-5 and TRBJ2-5; maybe TRBD2 (5 bases). The CDR3 runs to 14 residues. Germline V gene sequence: CDR1 MNHEY, CDR2 SVGAGI. Deletions cut 0 bases from V and 5 bases from J, with 10 bases between. CDR3: CASSYSSGSETQYF. In DNA form, the CDR3 reads TGTGCCAGCAGTTACTCGTCGGGATCGGAGACCCAGTACTTC.

This chain joins TRBV28 and TRBJ1-1; tentatively, D is TRBD1 (6 bases). This CDR3 is 14 amino acids long. Trimming stripped 2 bases from V and 1 base from J, with 8 bases between. From germline, CDR1 is MDHEN and CDR2 SYDVKM. CDR3 DNA: TGTGCCAGCAGTTTACACAGGGCGAACACTGAAGCTTTCTTT. Protein sequence: CASSLHRANTEAFF.

The sample holds one count of this clone. The rearrangement links TRBV5-3 to TRBJ2-7, with 7 bases identical to TRBD2. TRBV5-3 is recorded as an ORF, its role being uncertain. The CDR3 is 14 residues long. V lost 8 bases to trimming and J lost 6 bases; unmatched junction nucleotides: 14. The CDR3 region is CASRSGGANLEQYF. The DNA for the CDR3 is TGTGCCAGCAGATCGGGGGGTGCCAACCTCGAGCAGTACTTC.

The rearrangement joins TRBV9 to TRBJ2-1; D is perhaps TRBD1 (7 bases). V was shortened by 2 bases and J by 2 bases, with 11 bases between the two germline ends. This CDR3 comprises 15 residues. Looked up from germline, CDR1 is SGDLS and CDR2 is YYNGEE. CDR3 coding DNA: TGTGCCAGCAGCGTCAGGGGGGTCCCCTACAATGAGCAGTTCTTC. Translation gives CASSVRGVPYNEQFF.

The chain recombines TRBV6-6 with TRBJ2-2; 8 bases align to TRBD1. This CDR3 spans 13 amino acids. Looked up from germline, CDR1 is MNHNY and CDR2 is SVGAGI (reference sequence). Trimming removed 7 bases from V and 4 bases from J; junction bases left unmatched: 2. CDR3 in DNA: TGTGCCAGCATCACAGGGGGCACCGGGGAGCTGTTTTTT. Encoded protein: CASITGGTGELFF.

The chain links TRBV12-5 to TRBJ2-3, with a possible D match to TRBD2 (5 bases). Germline V CDR1 and CDR2: LGHNT, FRNRAP. V was cut by 0 bases and J by 1 base, with 11 bases left in between. The CDR3 spans 16 residues. In DNA, the CDR3 is TGTGCTAGTGGTTTGGTACTGCGGCGGGGCACAGATACGCAGTATTTT. It yields the protein CASGLVLRRGTDTQYF.

This chain uses TRBV11-3 with TRBJ1-4; weak D call: TRBD1 (5 bases). Trimming left V 9 bases short and J 5 bases short, with 13 bases between. CDR1 is SGHNT and CDR2 is YENEEA in the germline V gene. This CDR3 is built from 13 residues. CDR3 region: CARRRGSNEKLFF. CDR3 DNA: TGTGCCAGAAGGAGGGGATCGAATGAAAAACTGTTTTTT. Variable domain in full (rest from reference TRBV11-3 and TRBJ1-4): EAGVVQSPRYKIIEKKQPVAFWCNPISGHNTLYWYLQNLGQGPELLIRYENEEAVDDSQLPKDRFSAERLKGVDSTLKIQPAELGDSAVYLCARRRGSNEKLFFGSGTQLSVL.